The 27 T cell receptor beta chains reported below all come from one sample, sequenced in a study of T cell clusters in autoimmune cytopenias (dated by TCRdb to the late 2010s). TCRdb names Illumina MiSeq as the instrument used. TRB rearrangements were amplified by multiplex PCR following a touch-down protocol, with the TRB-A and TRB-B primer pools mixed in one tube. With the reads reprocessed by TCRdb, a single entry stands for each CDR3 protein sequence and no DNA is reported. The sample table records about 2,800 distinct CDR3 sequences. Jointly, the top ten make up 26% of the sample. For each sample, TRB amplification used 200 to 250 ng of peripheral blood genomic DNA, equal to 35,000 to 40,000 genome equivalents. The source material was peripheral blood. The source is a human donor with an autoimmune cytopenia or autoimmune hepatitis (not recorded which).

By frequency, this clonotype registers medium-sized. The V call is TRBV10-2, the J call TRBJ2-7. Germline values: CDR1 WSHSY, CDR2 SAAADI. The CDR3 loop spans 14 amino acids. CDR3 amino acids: CASSEGRPPLEQYF.

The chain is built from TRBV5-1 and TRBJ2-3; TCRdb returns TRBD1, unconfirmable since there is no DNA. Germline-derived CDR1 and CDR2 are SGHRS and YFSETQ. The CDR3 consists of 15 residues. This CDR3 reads CSSSLGWGNTDTQYF. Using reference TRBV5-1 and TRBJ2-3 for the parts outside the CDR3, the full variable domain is KAGVTQTPRYLIKTRGQQVTLSCSPISGHRSVSWYQQTPGQGLQFLFEYFSETQRNKGNFPGRFSGRQFSNSRSEMNVSTLELGDSALYLCSSSLGWGNTDTQYFGPGTRLTVL.

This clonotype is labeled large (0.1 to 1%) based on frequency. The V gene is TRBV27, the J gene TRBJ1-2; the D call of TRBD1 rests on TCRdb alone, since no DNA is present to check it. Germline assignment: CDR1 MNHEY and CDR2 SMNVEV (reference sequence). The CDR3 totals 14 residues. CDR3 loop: CASSLQGANYGYTF.

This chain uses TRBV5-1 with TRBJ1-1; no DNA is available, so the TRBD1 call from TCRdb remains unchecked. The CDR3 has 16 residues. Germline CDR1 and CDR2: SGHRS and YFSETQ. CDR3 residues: CASSSTLRGSNTEAFF.

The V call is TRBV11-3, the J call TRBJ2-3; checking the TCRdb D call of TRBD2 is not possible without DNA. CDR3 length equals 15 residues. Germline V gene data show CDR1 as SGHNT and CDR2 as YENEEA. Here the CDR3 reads CASSLGTSGSDTQYF.

The CDR3 protein is CASSQPYTLSGTYTDTQYF. This chain connects TRBV10-3 to TRBJ2-3; without DNA, the TCRdb call of TRBD2 cannot be checked. The CDR3 extends over 19 amino acids. Germline assignment: CDR1 ENHRY and CDR2 SYGVKD.

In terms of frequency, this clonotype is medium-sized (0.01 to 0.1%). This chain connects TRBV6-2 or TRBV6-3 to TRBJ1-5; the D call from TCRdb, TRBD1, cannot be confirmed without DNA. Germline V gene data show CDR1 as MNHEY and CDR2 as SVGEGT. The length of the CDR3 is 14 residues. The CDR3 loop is CASSLTGLTQPQHF.

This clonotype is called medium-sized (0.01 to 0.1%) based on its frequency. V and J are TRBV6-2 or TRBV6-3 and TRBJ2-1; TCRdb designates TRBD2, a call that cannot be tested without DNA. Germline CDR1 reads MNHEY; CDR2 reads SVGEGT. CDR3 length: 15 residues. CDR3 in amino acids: CASRTSGQAYNEQFF.

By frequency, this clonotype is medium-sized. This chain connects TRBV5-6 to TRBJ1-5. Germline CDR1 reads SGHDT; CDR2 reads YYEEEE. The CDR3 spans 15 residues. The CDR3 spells CASSLGGRLNQPQHF.

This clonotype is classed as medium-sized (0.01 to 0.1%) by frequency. The CDR3: CASSPTGTYQPQHF. The chain joins TRBV6-5 to TRBJ1-5; TCRdb lists TRBD1, though no DNA is available to test this call. CDR1 and CDR2 (germline): MNHEY, SVGAGI. The CDR3 contains 14 residues.

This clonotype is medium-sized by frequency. The CDR3 here is CASSVRDSVNQPQHF. The rearrangement uses TRBV7-2 and TRBJ1-5; TCRdb reports TRBD1, a call that lacks DNA to check it against. The CDR3 contains 15 residues. Per the germline V gene, CDR1 is SGHTA and CDR2 is FQGNSA. The whole variable domain, remainder taken from reference TRBV7-2 and TRBJ1-5, is GAGVSQSPSNKVTEKGKDVELRCDPISGHTALYWYRQSLGQGLEFLIYFQGNSAPDKSGLPSDRFSAERTGGSVSTLTIQRTQQEDSAVYLCASSVRDSVNQPQHFGDGTRLSIL.

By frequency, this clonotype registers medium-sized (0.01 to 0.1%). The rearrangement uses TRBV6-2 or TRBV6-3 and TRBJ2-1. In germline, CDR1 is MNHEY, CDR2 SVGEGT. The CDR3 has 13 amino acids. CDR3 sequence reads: CASSNRGYNEQFF.

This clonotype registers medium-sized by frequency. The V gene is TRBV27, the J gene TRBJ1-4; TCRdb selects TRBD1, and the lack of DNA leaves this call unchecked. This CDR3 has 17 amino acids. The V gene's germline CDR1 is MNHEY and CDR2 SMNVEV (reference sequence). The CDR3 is CASRQDGTGMANEKLFF.

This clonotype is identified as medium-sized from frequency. The CDR3: CATRDRGQLGYGYTF. The J gene is TRBJ1-2, the V gene TRBV19; TCRdb selects TRBD1, and the lack of DNA leaves this call unchecked. The CDR3 has 15 residues. Germline CDR1 and CDR2: LNHDA and SQIVND (reference sequence).

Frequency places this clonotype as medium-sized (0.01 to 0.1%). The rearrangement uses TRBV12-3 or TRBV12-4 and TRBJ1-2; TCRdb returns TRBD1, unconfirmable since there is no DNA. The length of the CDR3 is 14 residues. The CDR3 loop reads CASNRGHSNYGYTF.

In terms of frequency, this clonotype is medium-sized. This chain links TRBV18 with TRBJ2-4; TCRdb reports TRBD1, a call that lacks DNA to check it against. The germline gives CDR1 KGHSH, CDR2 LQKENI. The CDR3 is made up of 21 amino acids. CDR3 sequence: CASSPSQGANLTRLAKNIQYF.

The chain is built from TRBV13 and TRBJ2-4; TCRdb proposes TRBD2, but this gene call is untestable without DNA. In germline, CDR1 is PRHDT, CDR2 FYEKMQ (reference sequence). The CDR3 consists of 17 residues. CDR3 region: CASSHRGWEGLRNIQYF. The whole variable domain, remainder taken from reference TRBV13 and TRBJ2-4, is AAGVIQSPRHLIKEKRETATLKCYPIPRHDTVYWYQQGPGQDPQFLISFYEKMQSDKGSIPDRFSAQQFSDYHSELNMSSLELGDSALYFCASSHRGWEGLRNIQYFGAGTRLSVL.

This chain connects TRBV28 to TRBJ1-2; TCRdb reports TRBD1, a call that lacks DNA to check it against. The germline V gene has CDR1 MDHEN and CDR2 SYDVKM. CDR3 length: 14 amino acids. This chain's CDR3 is CASSPDRGNYGYTF.

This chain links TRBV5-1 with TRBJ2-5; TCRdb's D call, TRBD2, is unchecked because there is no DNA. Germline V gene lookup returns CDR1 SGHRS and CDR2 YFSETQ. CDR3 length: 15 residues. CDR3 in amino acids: CASSFRAQTAETQYF.

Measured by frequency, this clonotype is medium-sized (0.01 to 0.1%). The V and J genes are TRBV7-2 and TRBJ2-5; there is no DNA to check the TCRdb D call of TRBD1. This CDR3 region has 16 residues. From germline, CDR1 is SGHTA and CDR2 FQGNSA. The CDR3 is CASSSPLRDKQETQYF.

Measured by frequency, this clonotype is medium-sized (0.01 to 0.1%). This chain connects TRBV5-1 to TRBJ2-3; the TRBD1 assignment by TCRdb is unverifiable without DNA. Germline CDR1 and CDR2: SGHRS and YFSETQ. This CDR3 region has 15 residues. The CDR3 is CASSTQGDRADTQYF.

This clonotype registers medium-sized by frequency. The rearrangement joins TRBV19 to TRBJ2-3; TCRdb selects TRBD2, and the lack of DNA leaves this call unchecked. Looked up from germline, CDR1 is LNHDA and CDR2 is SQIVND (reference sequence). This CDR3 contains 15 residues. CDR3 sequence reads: CASSVLAKLTDTQYF. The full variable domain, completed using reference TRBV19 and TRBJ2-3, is DGGITQSPKYLFRKEGQNVTLSCEQNLNHDAMYWYRQDPGQGLRLIYYSQIVNDFQKGDIAEGYSVSREKKESFPLTVTSAQKNPTAFYLCASSVLAKLTDTQYFGPGTRLTVL.

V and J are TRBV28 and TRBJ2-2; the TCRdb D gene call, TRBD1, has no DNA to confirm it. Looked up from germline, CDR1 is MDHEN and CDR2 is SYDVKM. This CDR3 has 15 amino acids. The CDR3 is CASSFPGARGGELFF.

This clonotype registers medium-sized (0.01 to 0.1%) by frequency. CDR3 sequence: CASSRTSGWNEQFF. This chain connects TRBV6-2 or TRBV6-3 to TRBJ2-1; TCRdb's D gene call, TRBD2, goes unchecked for lack of DNA. The CDR3 runs 14 residues. Germline values: CDR1 MNHEY, CDR2 SVGEGT.

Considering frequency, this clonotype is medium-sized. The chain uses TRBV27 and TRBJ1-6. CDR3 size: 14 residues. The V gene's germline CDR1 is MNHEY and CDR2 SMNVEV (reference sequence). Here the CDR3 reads CASRWLDGNSPLHF.

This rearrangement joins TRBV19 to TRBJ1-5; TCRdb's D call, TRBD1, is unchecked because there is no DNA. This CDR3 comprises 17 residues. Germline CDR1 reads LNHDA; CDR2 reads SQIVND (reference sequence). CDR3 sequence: CASLDRGRGNSNQPQHF. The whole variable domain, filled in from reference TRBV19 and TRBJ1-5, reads DGGITQSPKYLFRKEGQNVTLSCEQNLNHDAMYWYRQDPGQGLRLIYYSQIVNDFQKGDIAEGYSVSREKKESFPLTVTSAQKNPTAFYLCASLDRGRGNSNQPQHFGDGTRLSIL.

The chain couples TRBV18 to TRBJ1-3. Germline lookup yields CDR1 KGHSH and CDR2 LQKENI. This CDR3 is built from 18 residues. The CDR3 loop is CASSPRTSQLHSGNTIYF.